This T cell receptor (beta chain) was sequenced during a study of blood T cell repertoires in COVID-19. As for the study in general: Acute-phase and convalescent COVID-19 samples originated in the United States, Italy and Spain.

Methods used by the authors: Amplification from reference gene primers served as the basis for estimated nucleated cell counts. Clones were read by immunoSEQ multiplex PCR, and TCRdb kept only the in-frame ones, dropping some. D and trimming come from the DNA, and the V and J calls and clone size come from that table. The repertoire has approximately 260,000 clones, approximately 90% of them found once; the top ten carry 3.5% to 4%. Between the trimmed V and J ends, which lost 4 bases and 1 base, there was a span of 16 bases. CDR3 length equals 16 residues. Germline CDR1 MNHEY, CDR2 SVGAGI. The chain links TRBV6-5 to TRBJ2-5; D is possibly TRBD1 (7 bases). This receptor was obtained from a young man with active or convalescent COVID-19. The sequenced sample was peripheral blood. Here the CDR3 DNA reads TGTGCCAGCAGTTCCGCGGGACAGAACTCCCAAGAGACCCAGTACTTC. It codes for CASSSAGQNSQETQYF.